What follows are 18 T cell receptor beta chains derived from one specimen sequenced in a study of blood T cell repertoires in COVID-19. This table comes from immunoSEQ multiplex PCR, and its TCRdb copy is limited to in-frame clones, with some not included. The table shows over 80,000 clones, with around 75% occurring only once. Sequenced: peripheral blood. The origin of the receptors is a woman aged 45-65 years with acute or convalescent COVID-19.

The V call is TRBV4-2, the J call TRBJ2-7; D gene uncertain. The CDR3 totals 14 residues. Germline V CDR1 and CDR2: LGHNA, YNFKEQ. V lost 0 bases, J lost 3 bases, and 9 bases lay in between. DNA of the CDR3: TGTGCCAGCAGCCAAGATACCGGTGACTACGAGCAGTACTTC. Translating it yields CASSQDTGDYEQYF.

The chain employs TRBV7-9 and TRBJ1-2; D is unclear. The V end was cut by 5 bases, the J end by 3 bases, with 10 bases between. The germline gives CDR1 SEHNR, CDR2 FQNEAQ (reference sequence). The CDR3 length is 13 residues. CDR3 residues: CASSEPPHYGYTF. The CDR3 region has the DNA TGTGCCAGCAGCGAGCCTCCCCACTATGGCTACACCTTC.

This rearrangement joins TRBV5-1 to TRBJ1-1, with a weak D call TRBD1 (5 bases). The germline V gene encodes CDR1 SGHRS and CDR2 YFSETQ. V gave up 0 bases and J gave up 4 bases, with 13 bases separating them. The CDR3 loop spans 15 amino acids. DNA of the CDR3: TGCGCCAGCAGCTTGGACAGGCCGTCGGGCACTGAAGCTTTCTTT. Amino acid sequence: CASSLDRPSGTEAFF.

This chain uses TRBV6-5 with TRBJ1-4, with D maybe TRBD1 (6 bases). CDR1 and CDR2 (germline): MNHEY, SVGAGI. The V end lost 4 bases, the J end lost 5 bases, and 11 bases lay between the germline ends. The CDR3 loop spans 14 amino acids. The CDR3 bases are TGTGCCAGCAGTTCCGGACAGAAGAATGAAAAACTGTTTTTT. Its translation is CASSSGQKNEKLFF.

The chain has TRBV6-5 and TRBJ1-2; 8 nucleotides match TRBD1. J was trimmed by 4 bases and V by 6 bases; bases with no gene match: 4. Germline CDR1 and CDR2: MNHEY and SVGAGI. The CDR3 spans 13 residues. This chain's CDR3 is CASRTTGGYGYTF. The CDR3 nucleotides are TGTGCCAGCAGGACCACAGGGGGCTATGGCTACACCTTC.

With respect to this clone: In the same sample, other DNA sequences code for this CDR3. This chain links TRBV12-3 or TRBV12-4 with TRBJ2-7; TRBD2 might be the D (5 bases). This CDR3 contains 12 residues. The germline V and J ends were trimmed by 1 base and 5 bases, with 6 bases remaining between them. The CDR3 spells CASSLEGDEQYF. DNA of the CDR3: TGTGCCAGCAGTTTAGAGGGAGACGAGCAGTACTTC.

The J gene is TRBJ1-2, the V gene TRBV5-5; D gene uncertain. V was clipped by 1 base and J by 2 bases, with 6 bases between them. The CDR3 extends over 13 amino acids. The germline V gene has CDR1 SGHKS and CDR2 YYEKEE (reference sequence). CDR3 protein: CASSLYTNYGYTF. CDR3 sequence (DNA): TGTGCCAGCAGCTTGTACACGAACTATGGCTACACCTTC.

The chain carries TRBV28 and TRBJ1-2; TRBD1 matches 10 bases. V shed 5 bases, J shed 4 bases, and the junction held 4 bases outside the gene matches. CDR3 size: 14 residues. CDR1 is MDHEN and CDR2 is SYDVKM in the germline V gene. The CDR3 nucleotides are TGTGCCAGCAGTCCGGGACAGGGGATCTATGGCTACACCTTC. Its protein product is CASSPGQGIYGYTF.

The rearrangement joins TRBV9 to TRBJ1-1; unclear D gene. The V end lost 7 bases, the J end lost 0 bases, and 7 bases lay between the germline ends. This CDR3 contains 12 residues. Germline values: CDR1 SGDLS, CDR2 YYNGEE. In nucleotides, the CDR3 is TGTGCCAGCCACCCAGTGAACACTGAAGCTTTCTTT. Its translation is CASHPVNTEAFF.

The V and J genes are TRBV5-6 and TRBJ2-7, with 8 bases that match TRBD1. The germline gives CDR1 SGHDT, CDR2 YYEEEE. With 3 bases clipped from V and 7 bases from J, the junction kept 12 bases outside the gene matches. This CDR3 region has 15 residues. The CDR3 DNA is TGTGCCAGCAGCTCCTTGACAGGGGAATTTGGGGAGCAGTACTTC. It yields the protein CASSSLTGEFGEQYF.

The rearrangement uses TRBV11-2 and TRBJ1-1, with TRBD1 matching over 10 bases. The CDR3 has 15 residues. Germline CDR1 is SGHAT and CDR2 is FQNNGV. J lost 2 bases, V lost 1 base, and 1 base had no gene match. CDR3 DNA sequence: TGTGCCAGCAGCTTAGGGACAGGGGGTAACACTGAAGCTTTCTTT. This sequence encodes CASSLGTGGNTEAFF.

V is TRBV7-6 and J is TRBJ2-1, with 9 bases identical to TRBD2. CDR3 length equals 14 residues. V dropped 6 bases and J dropped 8; count of bases not matched to a gene: 8. Germline V CDR1 and CDR2: SGHVS, FNYEAQ. CDR3 nucleotides: TGTGCCAGCAGTCGGCGGGGGGGCCAGGATGAGCAGTTCTTC. This translates into CASSRRGGQDEQFF.

This rearrangement joins TRBV9 to TRBJ2-7; TRBD1 aligns across 10 bases. Germline V gene lookup returns CDR1 SGDLS and CDR2 YYNGEE. The CDR3 runs to 16 residues. The V and J ends lost 3 bases and 2 bases, in that order; junction bases with no gene match: 8. CDR3 sequence reads: CASSALPGQGAYEQYF. The DNA for the CDR3 is TGTGCCAGCAGCGCCCTTCCCGGACAGGGGGCCTACGAGCAGTACTTC. The entire variable domain, with the rest obtained from reference TRBV9 and TRBJ2-7, is as follows: DSGVTQTPKHLITATGQRVTLRCSPRSGDLSVYWYQQSLDQGLQFLIQYYNGEERAKGNILERFSAQQFPDLHSELNLSSLELGDSALYFCASSALPGQGAYEQYFGPGTRLTVT.

This sequence joins TRBV27 and TRBJ1-4, with D hard to call. CDR1 is MNHEY, CDR2 SMNVEV, per germline (reference sequence). There are 12 residues in the CDR3. The germline V and J ends were trimmed by 5 bases and 5 bases, with 6 bases remaining between them. The CDR3 region is CASSRLNEKLFF. The CDR3 nucleotides read TGTGCCAGCAGTCGTCTGAATGAAAAACTGTTTTTT.

The chain joins TRBV11-2 to TRBJ1-3, with D uncertain. Germline V CDR1 and CDR2: SGHAT, FQNNGV. Trimming left V 3 bases short and J 0 bases short, with 3 bases between. The CDR3 loop spans 13 amino acids. The CDR3 spells CASSFNSGNTIYF. The CDR3 DNA reads as TGTGCCAGCAGCTTCAACTCTGGAAACACCATATATTTT.

In DNA, the CDR3 is TGCGCCAGCAGCTTCTTATTAGCGGGGGAGACCACAGATACGCAGTATTTT. Its protein is CASSFLLAGETTDTQYF. The genes are TRBV5-1 and TRBJ2-3; TRBD2 agrees at 9 bases. V lost 2 bases, J lost 2 bases, and 9 bases stayed unmatched. The CDR3 contains 17 residues. Germline loops: CDR1 SGHRS, CDR2 YFSETQ. Full variable domain (missing parts from reference TRBV5-1 and TRBJ2-3): KAGVTQTPRYLIKTRGQQVTLSCSPISGHRSVSWYQQTPGQGLQFLFEYFSETQRNKGNFPGRFSGRQFSNSRSEMNVSTLELGDSALYLCASSFLLAGETTDTQYFGPGTRLTVL.

The rearrangement joins TRBV6-4 to TRBJ1-6; D remains ambiguous. Trimming removed 3 bases at V and 9 bases at J, with 12 bases between. This CDR3 is built from 14 residues. Per germline, CDR1 MRHNA and CDR2 SNTAGT. The CDR3 sequence: CASSEIEGSSPLHF. CDR3 DNA: TGTGCCAGCAGTGAAATAGAGGGAAGTTCACCCCTCCACTTT.

This clone showed up just a few times. This rearrangement joins TRBV6-2 or TRBV6-3 to TRBJ1-5; 7 bases map to TRBD1. V lost 5 bases, J lost 8 bases, and 6 bases stayed unmatched. Germline V gives CDR1 MNHEY, CDR2 SVGEGT. This CDR3 contains 13 residues. CDR3 protein: CASSKDRPEPQHF. DNA of the CDR3: TGTGCCAGCAGTAAGGACAGGCCCGAGCCCCAGCATTTT.